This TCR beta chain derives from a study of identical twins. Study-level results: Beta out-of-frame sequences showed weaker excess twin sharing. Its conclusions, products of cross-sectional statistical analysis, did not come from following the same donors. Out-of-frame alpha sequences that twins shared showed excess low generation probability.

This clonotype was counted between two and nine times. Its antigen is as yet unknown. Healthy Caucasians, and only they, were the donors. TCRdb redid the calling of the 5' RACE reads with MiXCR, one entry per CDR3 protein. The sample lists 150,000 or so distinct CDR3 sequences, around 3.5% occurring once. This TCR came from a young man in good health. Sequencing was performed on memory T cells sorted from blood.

The CDR3 DNA is TGTGCCAGCAGCCTGCGACTAGCGGGAGGGTACAATGAGCAGTTCTTC. It codes for CASSLRLAGGYNEQFF. V gene TRBV11-2 combines with J gene TRBJ2-1; TRBD2 matches at 14 bases. The CDR3 has 16 amino acids. Germline assignment: CDR1 SGHAT and CDR2 FQNNGV. After removal of 5 bases from V and 4 bases from J, the junction contained 4 bases not matched to a gene.